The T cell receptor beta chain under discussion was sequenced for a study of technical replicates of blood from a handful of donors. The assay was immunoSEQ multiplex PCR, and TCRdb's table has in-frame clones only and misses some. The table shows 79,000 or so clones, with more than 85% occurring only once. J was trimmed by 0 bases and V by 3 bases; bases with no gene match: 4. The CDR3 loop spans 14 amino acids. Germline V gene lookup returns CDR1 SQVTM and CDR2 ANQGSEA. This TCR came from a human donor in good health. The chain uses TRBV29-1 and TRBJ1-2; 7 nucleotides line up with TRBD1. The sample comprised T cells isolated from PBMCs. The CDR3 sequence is CSVEGRGTNYGYTF. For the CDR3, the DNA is TGCAGCGTTGAGGGCAGGGGGACTAACTATGGCTACACCTTC.